This T cell receptor (beta chain) was recovered during a study of blood T cells in healthy people across ages. Extraction of total RNA produced a minimum of 6 micrograms from each sample. In regard to this clonotype: The antigen is not known.

Study-level findings and limits: Estimated diversity across one million T cells was deemed an underestimate.

Combining a sample-barcoded 5' primer with a J-beta primer mix, a second PCR ran for roughly 6 to 11 cycles. With 12 random nucleotides, a template-switch adaptor tagged each individual cDNA molecule. TCRdb processed the 5' RACE reads anew with MiXCR; each CDR3 protein has one entry. Of 700,000 or so distinct CDR3 sequences in the sample, around 43% were seen once. The trim removed 4 bases at V and 6 bases at J, leaving 4 bases unmatched. Germline-derived CDR1 and CDR2 are SGHTA and FQGNSA. This CDR3 spans 14 amino acids. Specimen: blood. This receptor was obtained from a man older than 75 in good health. This chain uses TRBV7-2 with TRBJ2-1, with TRBD2 identical over 9 bases. The CDR3 DNA follows: TGTGCCAGCAGCTGGGGACTAGCAACCAATGAGCAGTTCTTC. It encodes CASSWGLATNEQFF.